Following are 11 T cell receptor beta chains from one sample sequenced in a study of control samples from healthy donors and cancer patients (dated by TCRdb to the early 2020s). Library preparation was by the immunoSEQ multiplex PCR assay. Sourced from immuneACCESS, this table was stored by TCRdb with only in-frame sequences that have V and J called. A share of the clones is absent; for the studies checked, an unresolved V gene accounts for under half, and the remainder has no known explanation. The sample table contains roughly 90,000 clones; only one count was recorded for around 80% of them. Approximately 9.8% of the sample lies in the top ten. Sequenced input: blood. These receptors came from a woman aged 55-70 years in good health.

The chain carries TRBV11-2 and TRBJ2-3; TRBD1 or TRBD2 may be the D gene (5 bases each). The CDR3 contains 15 residues. Trimming cost V 5 bases and J 1 base, with 13 bases left between them. The germline V gene encodes CDR1 SGHAT and CDR2 FQNNGV. CDR3 amino acids: CASSRPGRGTDTQYF. The CDR3 DNA follows: TGTGCCAGCAGCCGACCGGGACGGGGCACAGATACGCAGTATTTT. Drawing the rest from reference TRBV11-2 and TRBJ2-3, the complete variable domain is EAGVAQSPRYKIIEKRQSVAFWCNPISGHATLYWYQQILGQGPKLLIQFQNNGVVDDSQLPKDRFSAERLKGVDSTLKIQPAKLEDSAVYLCASSRPGRGTDTQYFGPGTRLTVL.

This clone was seen only a few times. V and J are TRBV5-8 and TRBJ1-5, with TRBD1 identical over 10 bases. The CDR3 sequence is 15 residues long. The germline V gene encodes CDR1 SGHTS and CDR2 YDEGEE. After removal of 4 bases from V and 6 bases from J, the junction contained 7 bases not matched to a gene. CDR3 in DNA: TGTGCCAGCAGCCAGGGACAGGGGTTCGGTCAGCCCCAGCATTTT. It translates to CASSQGQGFGQPQHF.

V is TRBV11-2 and J is TRBJ1-1, with a tentative D call TRBD1 (6 bases). Germline CDR1 is SGHAT and CDR2 is FQNNGV. The CDR3 sequence is 13 residues long. Between the trimmed V and J ends, which lost 7 bases and 0 bases, there was a span of 9 bases. CDR3 region: CASNDRLNTEAFF. In DNA form, the CDR3 reads TGTGCCAGCAACGACAGGTTGAACACTGAAGCTTTCTTT.

This chain joins TRBV10-1 and TRBJ2-2; no clear D gene. Trimming cost V 6 bases and J 5 bases, with 16 bases left between them. This CDR3 is 15 amino acids long. The germline CDR1 and CDR2 sequences are WNHNN and SYGVQD (reference sequence). CDR3 loop: CASSTRRFGTGELFF. The CDR3, as DNA: TGCGCCAGCAGCACAAGAAGGTTCGGGACCGGGGAGCTGTTTTTT.

The chain combines TRBV18 with TRBJ2-2; D may be TRBD1 (6 bases). Trimming left V 3 bases short and J 0 bases short, with 11 bases between. The CDR3 runs 16 residues. Germline V gene lookup returns CDR1 KGHSH and CDR2 LQKENI. CDR3 sequence: CASSPRTASNTGELFF. The CDR3 bases are TGTGCCAGCTCACCCCGGACAGCATCGAACACCGGGGAGCTGTTTTTT.

The chain employs TRBV20-1 and TRBJ1-2; tentatively, D is TRBD1 (5 bases). The germline V and J ends were trimmed by 4 bases and 4 bases, with 7 bases remaining between them. The CDR3 length is 11 residues. Per the germline V gene, CDR1 is DFQATT and CDR2 is SNEGSKA (reference sequence). The CDR3 coding sequence is TGCAGTGCTAACCAGGGCTATGGCTACACCTTC. Its translation is CSANQGYGYTF.

This clone came up a few times. J is TRBJ2-5 and V is TRBV5-1, with 10 bases matching TRBD2. The germline CDR1 and CDR2 sequences are SGHRS and YFSETQ. V lost 0 bases to trimming and J lost 5 bases; unmatched junction nucleotides: 7. The CDR3 is 16 amino acids. The CDR3 loop is CASSLVASGGRETQYF. CDR3 DNA: TGCGCCAGCAGCTTGGTGGCTAGCGGGGGTCGGGAGACCCAGTACTTC.

The chain carries TRBV3-1 (or the pseudogene TRBV3-2) and TRBJ2-5, with D tentatively TRBD1 or TRBD2 (6 bases each). The CDR3 covers 15 residues. The germline gives CDR1 LGHDT, CDR2 YNNKEL (reference sequence). Trimming removed 2 bases at V and 5 bases at J, with 15 bases between. The CDR3 DNA reads as TGTGCCAGCAGCCAACATCCGGGGGCGGGGGAGACCCAGTACTTC. It encodes CASSQHPGAGETQYF.

The V gene is TRBV20-1, the J gene TRBJ2-3; D unclear. The CDR3 length is 10 residues. From germline, CDR1 is DFQATT and CDR2 SNEGSKA (reference sequence). V was trimmed by 7 bases and J by 2 bases, leaving 4 bases between them. CDR3 nucleotides: TGCAGTGGGTCCACAGATACGCAGTATTTT. Translated: CSGSTDTQYF.

The chain has TRBV15 and TRBJ1-1; D gene ambiguous. The CDR3 sequence is 13 residues long. Germline lookup yields CDR1 LNHNV and CDR2 YYDKDF (reference sequence). V gave up 8 bases and J gave up 1 base, with 11 bases separating them. CDR3 sequence reads: CATGDWENTEAFF. Here the CDR3 DNA reads TGTGCCACCGGAGACTGGGAGAACACTGAAGCTTTCTTT.

For this clone: The same CDR3 is also encoded by other DNA sequences in this sample. The chain carries TRBV18 and TRBJ1-5; D is perhaps TRBD1 (5 bases). Germline CDR1 is KGHSH and CDR2 is LQKENI. Trimming removed 2 bases from V and 3 bases from J, with 8 bases in between. The CDR3 covers 14 residues. In DNA, the CDR3 is TGTGCCAGCTCACCAGACAGCTCCAATCAGCCCCAGCATTTT. Translated: CASSPDSSNQPQHF.